This T cell receptor beta chain emerged from a study of blood T cell repertoires in COVID-19 (dated by TCRdb to 2019 to 2021). For the study in its entirety: Samples covering the acute and convalescent phases of COVID-19 were provided by collaborators in the United States, Italy and Spain. The prospective study material was composed of cDNA or gDNA derived from T cells, B-cell-depleted T cells, or PBMCs. The dataset comprised deeply sampled blood TCRbeta repertoires from subjects exposed to, actively infected with, or recovered from COVID-19. The repertoires were released in a freely available public database meant as a resource for research on the immune response to SARS-CoV-2. Samples came from the ongoing ImmuneRACE study (first 160 participants) plus 1,254 subjects from 6 global collaborators. Nearly every sample came with metadata listing a de-identified subject ID, COVID-19 status, age in years and sex. Where HLA class I and class II types were available, the types were taken from metadata supplied by the sample provider, not from assay-based typing.

Points on this clone: This clone's antigen is unknown. No quality values exist for individual bases; no much larger clone is one base distant.

V and J lose 6 bases and 2 bases, and a span of 15 bases separates them. The germline V gene provides CDR1 SQVTM and CDR2 ANQGSEA. Reading from cysteine to phenylalanine, the CDR3 counts 14 amino acids. The DNA shown is the 42-base CDR3, in frame from base 1. Collaborating institutions collected whole blood in K2EDTA tubes following their own protocols. Collaborator samples were shipped for TCRbeta analysis as frozen whole blood, isolated PBMCs, or DNA extracted from either sample type. The paper as a whole reports these results and caveats: How much clinical and demographic metadata was included differed by source and by participant, and the metadata was provided uncurated.

The immunoSEQ Assay, a bias-controlled multiplex PCR, was used to amplify TCRbeta CDR3 regions from genomic DNA. The original methods were these. The number of nucleated cells in each sample was estimated from the amplification of reference gene primers within the assay. Sequence reads were collapsed and filtered to measure the absolute abundance of every unique TCRbeta CDR3 rearrangement. For each sample, productive Simpson clonality was calculated as the square root of Simpson's diversity index over productive rearrangements. TCRdb limited this immuneACCESS table to in-frame rearrangements with V and J called. A share of clones is missing; checked studies link under half to unresolved V genes, and the rest is unexplained. The V and J calls and clone size come from that table; D and trimming were worked out from the DNA. The table for this sample lists roughly 150,000 clones; over 70% of them were counted only once. Around 2.7% of the sample goes to the ten largest clones.

The chain is assembled from TRBV29-1 and TRBJ2-3; TRBD1 is perhaps the D gene, given 6 matching bases. The material sequenced was peripheral blood. This sequence originates from a man aged 65 to 85 with acute or convalescent COVID-19. The DNA sequence is given as TGCAGCGTCAAGCAGGGGATTACCACAGATACGCAGTATTTT. This translates into CSVKQGITTDTQYF.